Following are 2 T cell receptor beta chains from one sample sequenced in a study of T cell responses to AZD1222 COVID-19 vaccine. Produced via immunoSEQ multiplex PCR; TCRdb's table is partial and in-frame only. The sample carries 130,000 or so clones, about 82% recorded once. The input for sequencing was peripheral blood, taken on day 0 of AZD1222 vaccination. These receptors were obtained from an adult in good health.

This clone was found once. This chain uses TRBV6-5 with TRBJ2-3; 8 bases line up with TRBD1. Unmatched junction bases numbered 3, after V lost 0 bases and J lost 1 base. This CDR3 has 16 amino acids. Germline V CDR1 and CDR2: MNHEY, SVGAGI. The DNA of the CDR3 is TGTGCCAGCAGTTACTCTAAGGGACAGGGCACAGATACGCAGTATTTT. Translated: CASSYSKGQGTDTQYF.

V gene TRBV28 combines with J gene TRBJ1-1; tentatively, D is TRBD1 (5 bases). Between the trimmed V and J ends, which lost 7 bases and 5 bases, there was a span of 8 bases. This CDR3 has 11 residues. Per the germline V gene, CDR1 is MDHEN and CDR2 is SYDVKM. In nucleotides, the CDR3 is TGTGCCAGCATGTGGGGGACTGAAGCTTTCTTT. Its protein product is CASMWGTEAFF.